The TCR beta chain described here comes from a study of beta chain features in type 1 diabetes. Expressed TCRB transcripts were sequenced, since all the RNA that had been isolated was reverse transcribed. TCRdb's copy holds only in-frame clones and misses some; the assay was immunoSEQ multiplex PCR. The sample has 300,000 or so clones; 9.3% are singletons. This clone came up a few times. What it recognizes is unknown. Findings of the study overall: Possible PCR preference for shorter templates applied equally to patients and controls. Type 1 diabetes patients had moderately but significantly shorter TCRB CDR3s in all four CD4+ subsets.

The receptor was isolated from a man younger than 45 with type 1 diabetes. The sequenced material came from central memory CD4+ T cells from blood.

The CDR3 spells CASSEALRADYGYTF. The CDR3 region has the DNA TGTGCCAGCAGTGAAGCGCTTCGGGCCGACTATGGCTACACCTTC. The V and J genes are TRBV2 and TRBJ1-2, with D unresolved. There are 15 residues in the CDR3. Trimming took 0 bases from V and 3 from J, leaving 11 bases between them. Germline V lookup: CDR1 SNHLY, CDR2 FYNNEI.